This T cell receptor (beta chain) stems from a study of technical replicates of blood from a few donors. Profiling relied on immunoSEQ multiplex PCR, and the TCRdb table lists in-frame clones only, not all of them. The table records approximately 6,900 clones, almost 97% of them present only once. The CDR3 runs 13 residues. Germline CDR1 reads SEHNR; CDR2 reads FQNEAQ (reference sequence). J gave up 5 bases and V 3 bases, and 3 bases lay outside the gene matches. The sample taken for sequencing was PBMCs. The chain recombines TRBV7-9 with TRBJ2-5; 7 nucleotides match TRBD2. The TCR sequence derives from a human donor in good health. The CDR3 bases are TGTGCCAGCAGCTTCGGACTAGAGGAGACCCAGTACTTC. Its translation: CASSFGLEETQYF.